These 24 T cell receptor beta chains were all obtained from the same sample, sequenced in a study of T cell repertoires in cytomegalovirus infection. TCRdb analysed the reads with MiXCR anew, one entry per CDR3 protein. The profile shows 54,000 or so distinct CDR3 sequences, around 30% of them singletons. For these receptors, no antigen is known. Sequences were obtained from PBMCs, sequenced either directly or after in vitro stimulation (not recorded which). Receptor source: a human donor in good health (CMV status not recorded). Some clones in this sample may be carry-over from other donors' samples.

V and J are TRBV10-3 and TRBJ1-1; 7 bases agree with TRBD1. V trimming: 8 bases; J trimming: 6 bases; junction bases outside the gene matches: 6. Germline assignment: CDR1 ENHRY and CDR2 SYGVKD. CDR3 length equals 12 residues. CDR3 DNA: TGTGCCATCTCAGGGGGAGGATCTGAAGCTTTCTTT. Translated: CAISGGGSEAFF.

This clonotype was seen a few times. V usage is TRBV18 and J usage is TRBJ1-3; 7 bases match TRBD1. The V gene's germline CDR1 is KGHSH and CDR2 LQKENI. J gave up 2 bases and V 2 bases, and 6 bases lay outside the gene matches. The CDR3 spans 16 residues. The CDR3 sequence is CASSPTGDPTGNTIYF. In DNA, the CDR3 is TGTGCCAGCTCACCAACAGGGGACCCCACTGGAAACACCATATATTTT.

At least ten counts were recorded for this clonotype. V and J are TRBV7-2 and TRBJ2-3; D is uncertain. Between the trimmed V and J ends, which lost 4 bases and 2 bases, there was a span of 13 bases. CDR3 length equals 15 residues. Germline values: CDR1 SGHTA, CDR2 FQGNSA. The CDR3: CASSSAGILTDTQYF. The DNA for the CDR3 is TGTGCCAGCAGCTCCGCAGGCATCCTCACAGATACGCAGTATTTT.

The gene calls are TRBV27 and TRBJ1-2; TRBD1 is a possible D gene (6 bases). CDR1 is MNHEY and CDR2 is SMNVEV in the germline V gene (reference sequence). V was clipped by 6 bases and J by 10 bases, with 15 bases between them. CDR3 length: 12 amino acids. DNA of the CDR3: TGTGCCAGCAGCCAGACAGGCGCTGACTACACCTTC. Translated: CASSQTGADYTF.

This clonotype appeared a few times. This chain links TRBV7-2 with TRBJ2-3; 13 bases match TRBD2. V dropped 5 bases and J dropped 8; count of bases not matched to a gene: 7. The CDR3 has 15 amino acids. Germline V CDR1 and CDR2: SGHTA, FQGNSA. The CDR3 spells CASSPRLAGGGTQYF. CDR3 in DNA: TGTGCCAGCAGCCCCAGACTAGCGGGAGGTGGTACGCAGTATTTT.

This clonotype was counted a few times. The chain couples TRBV5-1 to TRBJ2-1, with 7 bases that match TRBD1. The trim removed 2 bases at V and 7 bases at J, leaving 9 bases unmatched. Germline CDR1 reads SGHRS; CDR2 reads YFSETQ. The CDR3 covers 15 residues. The chain's CDR3 is CASSLAPGTENEQFF. As DNA, the CDR3 is TGCGCCAGCAGCTTAGCCCCCGGGACAGAAAATGAGCAGTTCTTC.

This clonotype was detected only once. A much larger clone sits a single nucleotide away, making a read error possible. The chain uses TRBV7-2 and TRBJ1-4; weak D call: TRBD1 (5 bases). Germline values: CDR1 SGHTA, CDR2 FQGNSA. This CDR3 comprises 15 residues. The CDR3 DNA reads TGTGCCAGCAGCTTAGCCGGGACGGTGAATGAAAACCTGTTTTTT. It translates to CASSLAGTVNENLFF.

The J gene is TRBJ1-1, the V gene TRBV7-6; tentative D call: TRBD1 (6 bases). V lost 4 bases, J lost 10 bases, and 22 bases lay in between. The CDR3 loop spans 15 amino acids. Germline V lookup: CDR1 SGHVS, CDR2 FNYEAQ. The CDR3 reads CASSSHRVKKPLAFF. The DNA of the CDR3 is TGTGCCAGCAGCTCCCACAGGGTCAAGAAGCCTTTAGCTTTCTTT.

This clonotype was seen more than once but under ten times. This sequence joins TRBV11-2 and TRBJ2-7; D unresolved. The CDR3 length is 12 residues. The V and J ends lost 0 bases and 2 bases respectively, with 2 bases between them. Germline V gives CDR1 SGHAT, CDR2 FQNNGV. The CDR3: CASSLDPYEQYF. Written as DNA, the CDR3 is TGTGCCAGCAGCTTAGACCCCTACGAGCAGTACTTC.

This clonotype was detected many times. This chain links TRBV19 with TRBJ2-7; a weak D match, TRBD1 (5 bases). Germline CDR1 is LNHDA and CDR2 is SQIVND (reference sequence). The CDR3 spans 14 residues. The V end was cut by 6 bases, the J end by 0 bases, with 12 bases between. CDR3 in amino acids: CASSPGWGSYEQYF. The CDR3 nucleotides read TGTGCCAGTAGCCCAGGGTGGGGCTCCTACGAGCAGTACTTC.

V and J are TRBV12-3 or TRBV12-4 and TRBJ2-1; a possible D gene is TRBD2 (5 bases). CDR3 size: 14 residues. Between the trimmed V and J ends, which lost 8 bases and 2 bases, there was a span of 13 bases. In nucleotides, the CDR3 is TGTGCCAGCGCGTGGACTCCGACCTACAATGAGCAGTTCTTC. This gives the protein CASAWTPTYNEQFF.

This clonotype has just a few counts. This chain joins TRBV28 and TRBJ1-6, with D perhaps TRBD1 (6 bases). Trimming removed 4 bases from V and 13 bases from J, with 14 bases in between. The germline V gene has CDR1 MDHEN and CDR2 SYDVKM. This CDR3 has 13 amino acids. CDR3 bases: TGTGCCAGCAGTTCAACAGGGCCCGAGCCCCTCCACTTT. Its translation is CASSSTGPEPLHF.

The table lists this clonotype with many counts. The chain carries TRBV7-2 and TRBJ1-4; D is undetermined. The V end was cut by 5 bases, the J end by 11 bases, with 18 bases between. Looked up from germline, CDR1 is SGHTA and CDR2 is FQGNSA. The CDR3 loop spans 14 amino acids. The chain's CDR3 is CASSNPPQFSKLFF. The CDR3 DNA is TGTGCCAGCAGCAACCCACCGCAGTTTTCGAAACTGTTTTTT. Looking up the rest from reference TRBV7-2 and TRBJ1-4 gives the full variable domain: GAGVSQSPSNKVTEKGKDVELRCDPISGHTALYWYRQSLGQGLEFLIYFQGNSAPDKSGLPSDRFSAERTGGSVSTLTIQRTQQEDSAVYLCASSNPPQFSKLFFGSGTQLSVL.

Only a few counts were recorded for this clonotype. J is TRBJ2-5 and V is TRBV6-1, with 9 nucleotides matching TRBD1. The V segment lost 5 bases and the J segment 2 bases; nucleotides outside the gene matches: 3. The CDR3 contains 14 residues. Per the germline V gene, CDR1 is MNHNS and CDR2 is SASEGT. The CDR3 sequence is CASSRQGGQETQYF. The CDR3 DNA reads as TGTGCCAGCAGTCGACAGGGGGGGCAAGAGACCCAGTACTTC.

This clonotype was counted ten times or more. The rearrangement uses TRBV6-5 and TRBJ2-1; no reliable D call. The V end was cut by 0 bases, the J end by 2 bases, with 11 bases between. CDR1 and CDR2 (germline): MNHEY, SVGAGI. This CDR3 is 16 amino acids long. CDR3 residues: CASSYSLIMPYNEQFF. The CDR3 DNA follows: TGTGCCAGCAGTTACTCATTGATAATGCCCTACAATGAGCAGTTCTTC.

V and J are TRBV12-3 or TRBV12-4 and TRBJ2-3, with D maybe TRBD2 (6 bases). Trimming took off 6 bases at V and 6 bases at J, with 7 bases between the two ends. CDR3 length: 11 residues. The CDR3 bases are TGTGCCAGCAGCCGGGGGGATACGCAGTATTTT. It is translated as CASSRGDTQYF.

The chain carries TRBV6-8 and TRBJ2-1; D is undetermined. The CDR3 runs to 13 residues. Germline assignment: CDR1 MNHGY and CDR2 SAAAGT. V was clipped by 6 bases and J by 6 bases, with 12 bases between them. CDR3 loop: CASRGTSTNEQFF. CDR3 nucleotide sequence: TGTGCCAGCAGGGGCACTTCCACCAATGAGCAGTTCTTC.

This chain connects TRBV11-3 to TRBJ2-3, with D possibly TRBD2 on 5 matching bases. CDR1 SGHNT and CDR2 YENEEA come from the germline V gene. Trimming took 0 bases from V and 6 from J, leaving 10 bases between them. This CDR3 has 14 amino acids. The CDR3 protein is CASSLDATTDTQYF. For the CDR3, the DNA is TGTGCCAGCAGCTTAGATGCGACTACCGATACGCAGTATTTT.

The chain combines TRBV29-1 with TRBJ2-5; D ambiguous. CDR1 and CDR2 (germline): SQVTM, ANQGSEA. V shed 4 bases and J shed 5 bases, with 8 bases lying between them. The CDR3 consists of 11 residues. CDR3 amino acids: CSVGRWETQYF. CDR3 nucleotide sequence: TGCAGCGTTGGTCGGTGGGAGACCCAGTACTTC.

This clonotype was observed at least ten times. CDR3 coding DNA: TGTGCCAGCAGTTTGGCGACAGTAGCGGGAAACGAGCAGTACTTC. Translating it yields CASSLATVAGNEQYF. The chain joins TRBV12-3 or TRBV12-4 to TRBJ2-7; 8 positions agree with TRBD2. V lost 3 bases to trimming and J lost 5 bases; unmatched junction nucleotides: 9. The length of the CDR3 is 15 residues.

The chain joins TRBV6-2 or TRBV6-3 to TRBJ2-3; the D gene is possibly TRBD2 (6 bases). V shed 4 bases and J shed 3 bases, with 11 bases lying between them. CDR1 MNHEY and CDR2 SVGEGT come from the germline V gene. The CDR3 is made up of 14 amino acids. The DNA of the CDR3 is TGTGCCAGCAGTTTCCGGAGGGAGACAGATACGCAGTATTTT. This codes for CASSFRRETDTQYF.

V gene TRBV20-1 combines with J gene TRBJ2-3; 10 bases are shared with TRBD2. CDR1 and CDR2 from the germline V gene are DFQATT and SNEGSKA (reference sequence). J was trimmed by 4 bases and V by 5 bases; bases with no gene match: 12. The CDR3 loop spans 16 amino acids. CDR3 protein: CSAPFPSGSRPDTQYF. CDR3 sequence (DNA): TGCAGTGCTCCTTTTCCTAGCGGGAGTCGGCCAGATACGCAGTATTTT.

Only a few counts were recorded for this clonotype. The rearrangement uses TRBV12-3 or TRBV12-4 and TRBJ1-1; no reliable D call. V was shortened by 4 bases and J by 7 bases, with 10 bases between the two germline ends. The CDR3 is made up of 12 amino acids. This chain's CDR3 is CASSSPKGEAFF. CDR3 bases: TGTGCCAGCAGTTCTCCCAAGGGTGAAGCTTTCTTT.

The chain employs TRBV19 and TRBJ2-2, with D tentatively TRBD1 (5 bases). CDR3 length: 14 amino acids. The V end lost 4 bases, the J end lost 9 bases, and 15 bases lay between the germline ends. CDR1 and CDR2 (germline): LNHDA, SQIVND (reference sequence). Here the CDR3 reads CASSTGSMVRELFF. The CDR3 DNA sequence: TGTGCCAGTAGTACAGGGTCCATGGTCCGGGAGCTGTTTTTT. Complete variable domain (other parts from reference TRBV19 and TRBJ2-2): DGGITQSPKYLFRKEGQNVTLSCEQNLNHDAMYWYRQDPGQGLRLIYYSQIVNDFQKGDIAEGYSVSREKKESFPLTVTSAQKNPTAFYLCASSTGSMVRELFFGEGSRLTVL.